The present T cell receptor (beta chain) was sequenced within a study of T-cell memory formation after mild COVID-19. Study-wide context: Clusters were largely donor specific. Study-wide findings and caveats: Pre-infection memory showed some responding clones, and this suggested that cross-reactive memory joined.

This CDR3 is 16 amino acids long. From germline, CDR1 is MGHRA and CDR2 YSYEKL. Notes on this clonotype: Its antigen remains unknown. Relative to the germline gene, one junction end is altered; a read error may explain this.

TCRdb processed the 5' RACE reads anew with MiXCR; each CDR3 protein has one entry. The repertoire holds about 350,000 distinct CDR3 sequences, with 12% to 15% as singletons. The source is a man younger than 30 who had mild COVID-19 (a few samples of this study predate the infection). Cell type and time point are not known. Sample: PBMCs or a T cell subset sorted from them (not recorded which). The chain is built from TRBV4-1 and TRBJ2-3; 7 bases are a match to TRBD2. The CDR3 coding sequence is TGCGCCAGCAGCCATAAGCCGACGACTAGCACGGATACGCAGTATTTT. This codes for CASSHKPTTSTDTQYF.